The 9 T cell receptor beta chains below come from one sample, sequenced in a study of cytomegalovirus exposure and HLA in healthy donors. PCR used 60 Vbeta primers and 13 Jbeta primers. The data were produced by immunoSEQ multiplex PCR, yet TCRdb's version contains in-frame clones alone and is incomplete. The data contain under 200,000 clones, about 80% of them singletons. The sequenced sample was PBMCs. Receptor source: a woman aged 45-65 years in good health and CMV-seronegative.

This clone appeared a few times. The chain carries TRBV6-1 and TRBJ1-3, with 7 positions matching TRBD1. V lost 7 bases to trimming and J lost 2 bases; unmatched junction nucleotides: 2. Germline CDR1 and CDR2: MNHNS and SASEGT. The CDR3 loop spans 13 amino acids. The CDR3: CASTGTAGNTIYF. CDR3 in DNA: TGTGCCAGCACCGGGACAGCTGGAAACACCATATATTTT.

V and J are TRBV12-5 and TRBJ2-5; 8 nucleotides match TRBD1. Germline V gene lookup returns CDR1 LGHNT and CDR2 FRNRAP. The CDR3 extends over 16 amino acids. V lost 1 base and J lost 5; bases outside the gene matches: 9. CDR3 amino acids: CASGLGLQGDSETQYF. The CDR3 DNA is TGTGCTAGTGGTTTGGGACTACAGGGGGATTCGGAGACCCAGTACTTC. The full variable domain, in which reference TRBV12-5 and TRBJ2-5 provide the parts outside the CDR3, is DARVTQTPRHKVTEMGQEVTMRCQPILGHNTVFWYRQTMMQGLELLAYFRNRAPLDDSGMPKDRFSAEMPDATLATLKIQPSEPRDSAVYFCASGLGLQGDSETQYFGPGTRLLVL.

The rearrangement uses TRBV19 and TRBJ1-2; a possible D gene is TRBD1 (6 bases). Trimming pared 9 bases from V and 2 bases from J, leaving 22 bases between. Per germline, CDR1 LNHDA and CDR2 SQIVND (reference sequence). This CDR3 spans 16 amino acids. The CDR3 reads CASALQGKSENYGYTF. Written as DNA, the CDR3 is TGTGCCAGCGCATTACAGGGAAAGAGCGAGAACTATGGCTACACCTTC.

The rearrangement links TRBV19 to TRBJ1-5, with TRBD1 matching 7 bases. Germline CDR1 reads LNHDA; CDR2 reads SQIVND (reference sequence). This CDR3 region has 15 residues. J lost 2 bases, V lost 6 bases, and 7 bases had no gene match. CDR3 in DNA: TGTGCCAGTAGAGAACAGGGGACGGGCAATCAGCCCCAGCATTTT. It codes for CASREQGTGNQPQHF.

This clone appeared a single time. J is TRBJ2-7 and V is TRBV4-3; D gene ambiguous. There are 16 residues in the CDR3. From germline, CDR1 is LGHNA and CDR2 YSLEER. V was pared by 1 base and J by 0 bases, with 13 bases between. The CDR3 loop is CASSQGSETYSYEQYF. In nucleotides, the CDR3 is TGCGCCAGCAGCCAAGGAAGTGAGACATACTCCTACGAGCAGTACTTC.

This clone was seen a few times. The CDR3 nucleotides read TGTGCCAGCAGCATCGACGGGGGTTCCTACGAGCAGTACTTC. As protein: CASSIDGGSYEQYF. This chain links TRBV11-3 with TRBJ2-7, with D possibly TRBD2 on 6 matching bases. The germline V gene has CDR1 SGHNT and CDR2 YENEEA. The CDR3 loop spans 14 amino acids. V was pared by 5 bases and J by 1 base, with 12 bases between.

This clone was recorded a few times. This chain uses TRBV5-1 with TRBJ2-1, with TRBD2 matching 7 bases. Germline V gene lookup returns CDR1 SGHRS and CDR2 YFSETQ. Losses at the gene ends were 1 base for V and 8 bases for J; bases not matched to a gene: 6. This CDR3 comprises 14 residues. The CDR3 coding sequence is TGCGCCAGCAGCTTGCGGGGGGACGGGGATGAGCAGTTCTTC. This encodes CASSLRGDGDEQFF.

The V call is TRBV28, the J call TRBJ2-5, with 8 bases fitting TRBD1. From germline, CDR1 is MDHEN and CDR2 SYDVKM. The CDR3 spans 13 residues. V was clipped by 2 bases and J by 5 bases; unmatched bases: 1. The CDR3 loop reads CASSLDRGETQYF. CDR3 nucleotide sequence: TGTGCCAGCAGTTTAGACAGGGGTGAGACCCAGTACTTC.

The CDR3 DNA sequence: TGCGCCAGCAGCCGGATAGGGGGCAGGTGGTCTCAGCCCCAGCATTTT. It codes for CASSRIGGRWSQPQHF. This chain joins TRBV5-1 and TRBJ1-5; 7 bases match TRBD1. This CDR3 is 16 amino acids long. The germline V gene has CDR1 SGHRS and CDR2 YFSETQ. Losses at the gene ends were 4 bases for V and 6 bases for J; bases not matched to a gene: 13.